The present T cell receptor (beta chain) was sequenced within a study of cytomegalovirus exposure and HLA in healthy donors. Background on the study: Around 200 million T cells yielded around 100 million unique TCR beta sequences, as an earlier analysis found. Among some 400 genotyped donors, around 80% fell in the Caucasian-associated ancestry cluster. Study results and limitations: Common viral pathogens seemed to be connected with several of the most significant clusters, according to a later analysis.

It was with 60 Vbeta and 13 Jbeta primers that the PCR ran. Clones were read by immunoSEQ multiplex PCR, and TCRdb kept only the in-frame ones, dropping some. The repertoire holds tens of thousands of clones, with approximately 84% as singletons. Germline CDR1 is MGHRA and CDR2 is YSYEKL. The CDR3 contains 17 residues. V was cut by 2 bases and J by 2 bases, with 18 bases left in between. The sample holds one count of this clone. Its target is unknown. V is TRBV4-1 and J is TRBJ1-1, with D possibly being TRBD1 (5 bases). The sample consisted of PBMCs. This receptor was obtained from a woman aged 45-59 years in good health and CMV-seronegative. The CDR3 reads CASSQRPPTDLNTEAFF. The CDR3 DNA is TGCGCCAGCAGCCAACGACCCCCGACAGATCTTAACACTGAAGCTTTCTTT.